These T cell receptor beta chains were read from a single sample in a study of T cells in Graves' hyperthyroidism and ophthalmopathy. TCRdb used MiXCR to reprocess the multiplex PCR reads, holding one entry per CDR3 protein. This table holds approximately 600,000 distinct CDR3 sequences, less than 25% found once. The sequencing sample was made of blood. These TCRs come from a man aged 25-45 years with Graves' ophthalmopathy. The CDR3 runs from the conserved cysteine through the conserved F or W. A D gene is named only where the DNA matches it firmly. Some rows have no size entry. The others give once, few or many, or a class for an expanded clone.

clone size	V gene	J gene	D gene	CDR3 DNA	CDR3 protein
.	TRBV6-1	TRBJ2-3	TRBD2	TGTGCCAGCAGGTTCACTAGCGGGAGCACAGATACGCAGTATTTT	CASRFTSGSTDTQYF
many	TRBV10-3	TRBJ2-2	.	TGTGCCATCAGTGCAGGGCGGGACACCGGGGAGCTGTTTTTT	CAISAGRDTGELFF
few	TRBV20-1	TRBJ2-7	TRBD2	TGCAGTGCTATGCCTCCTAGCGGGCGCTCCTACGAGCAGTACTTC	CSAMPPSGRSYEQYF
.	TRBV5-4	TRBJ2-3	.	TGTGCCAGCAGCCCGACGACTGGCACAGATACGCAGTATTTT	CASSPTTGTDTQYF
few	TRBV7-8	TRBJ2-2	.	TGTGCCAGCAGCTATGGGCTGAACACCGGGGAGCTGTTTTTT	CASSYGLNTGELFF
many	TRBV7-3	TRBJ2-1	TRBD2	TGTGCCAGCAGCTTAATCGCGGGAGTTAGAAATGAGCAGTTCTTC	CASSLIAGVRNEQFF
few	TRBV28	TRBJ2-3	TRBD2	TGTGCCAGCACCCCCCCTAGCGGAGATACGCAGTATTTT	CASTPPSGDTQYF
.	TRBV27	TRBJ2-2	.	TGTGCCAGCAGTTTGAAAGGACAGAGGTGGAATGCAGGGGAGCTGTTTTTT	CASSLKGQRWNAGELFF
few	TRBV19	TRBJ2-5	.	TGTGCCAGTAGTGTCGACAGGATCCAAGAGACCCAGTACTTC	CASSVDRIQETQYF
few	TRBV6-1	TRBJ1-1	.	TGTGCCAGCAGTGACCCCTGGGGGTATCGTGTCCAGGCCTCGGACGTGAACACTGAAGCTTTCTTT	CASSDPWGYRVQASDVNTEAFF
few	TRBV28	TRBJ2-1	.	TGTGCCAGCGCTTCAGGACAGAGCTACAATGAGCAGTTCTTC	CASASGQSYNEQFF
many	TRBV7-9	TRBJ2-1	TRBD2	TGTGCCAGCAGCTTAGTGGGGACTAGCGGTTACAATGAGCAGTTCTTC	CASSLVGTSGYNEQFF
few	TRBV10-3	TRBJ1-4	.	TGTGCCATCAGAAACAGTGCAACTAATGAAAAACTGTTTTTT	CAIRNSATNEKLFF
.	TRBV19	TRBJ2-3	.	TGTGCCAGTAGTATAAGTAGATCTCCGTGGGCAGATACGCAGTATTTT	CASSISRSPWADTQYF
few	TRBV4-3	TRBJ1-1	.	TGCGCCAGCAGCCAAGATTTGGGGGATACTGAAGCTTTCTTT	CASSQDLGDTEAFF